This record concerns one T cell receptor beta chain sequence. There is no known antigen for this receptor. Base qualities are not provided; no much larger clone lies one nucleotide away. To prepare the library, the immunoSEQ multiplex PCR assay was applied. Not all clones reach the TCRdb copy of this immuneACCESS table, which keeps in-frame sequences only. Checked studies attribute under half of the gap to unresolved V genes and leave the rest unexplained. This sample lists roughly 100,000 clones; just under 95% were detected once. The ten largest clones capture 3% of the sample. The data were taken from a study of control samples from healthy donors and cancer patients (dated by TCRdb to about 2020). Sequencing was carried out using blood. The sequence derives from a human donor in good health. The donor label of this sample is uncertain.

The CDR3 is CASSSGPPGTQYF. Read as DNA, the sequence is TGTGCCAGCAGTTCGGGCCCCCCGGGGACCCAGTACTTC. This sequence uses TRBV28 and TRBJ2-5; no D gene call is confident. In the germline V gene, CDR1 corresponds to MDHEN and CDR2 to SYDVKM. Counted from cysteine to phenylalanine, this CDR3 has 13 amino acids. The CDR3 DNA has 39 bases and is translated from base 1. A distance of 13 bases separates the germline ends of V and J, which lose 4 bases and 7 bases respectively.